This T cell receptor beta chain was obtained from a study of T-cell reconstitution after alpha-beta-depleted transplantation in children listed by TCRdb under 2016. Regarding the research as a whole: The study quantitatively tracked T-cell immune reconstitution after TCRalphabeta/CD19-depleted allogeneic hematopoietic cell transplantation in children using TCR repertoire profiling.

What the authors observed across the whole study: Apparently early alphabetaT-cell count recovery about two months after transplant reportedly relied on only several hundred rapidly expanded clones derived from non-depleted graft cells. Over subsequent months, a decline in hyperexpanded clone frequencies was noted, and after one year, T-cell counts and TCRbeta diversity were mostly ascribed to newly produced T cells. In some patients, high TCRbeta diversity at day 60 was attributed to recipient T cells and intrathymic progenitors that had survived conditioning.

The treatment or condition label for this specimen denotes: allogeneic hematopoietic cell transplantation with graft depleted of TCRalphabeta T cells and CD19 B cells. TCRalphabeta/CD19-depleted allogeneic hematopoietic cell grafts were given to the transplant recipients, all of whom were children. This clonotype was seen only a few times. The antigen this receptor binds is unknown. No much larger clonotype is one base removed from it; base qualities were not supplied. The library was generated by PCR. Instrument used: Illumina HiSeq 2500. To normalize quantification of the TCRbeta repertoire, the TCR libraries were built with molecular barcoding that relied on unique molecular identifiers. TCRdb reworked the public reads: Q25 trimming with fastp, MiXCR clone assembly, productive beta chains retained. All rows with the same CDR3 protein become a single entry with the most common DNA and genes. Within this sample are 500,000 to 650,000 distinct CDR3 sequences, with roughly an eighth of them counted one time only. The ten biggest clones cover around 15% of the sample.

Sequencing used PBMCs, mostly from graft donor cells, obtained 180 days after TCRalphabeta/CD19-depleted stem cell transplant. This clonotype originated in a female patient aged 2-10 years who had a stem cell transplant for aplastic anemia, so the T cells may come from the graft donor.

The CDR3 region reads CASSFGGQGMAKNIQYF. The DNA sequence follows: TGTGCCAGCAGCTTCGGGGGACAGGGTATGGCCAAAAACATTCAGTACTTC. This receptor chain uses TRBV7-2 and TRBJ2-4, with TRBD1 identical over 9 junction bases. Unmatched junction bases come to 7, with V trimmed by 3 bases and J by 1 base. CDR1 and CDR2 were assigned from the germline V gene as SGHTA and FQGNSA. The CDR3 starts with the cysteine, ends with the phenylalanine, and has 17 residues. Only the CDR3 part of the read is kept: 51 bases, read in frame from the first base.